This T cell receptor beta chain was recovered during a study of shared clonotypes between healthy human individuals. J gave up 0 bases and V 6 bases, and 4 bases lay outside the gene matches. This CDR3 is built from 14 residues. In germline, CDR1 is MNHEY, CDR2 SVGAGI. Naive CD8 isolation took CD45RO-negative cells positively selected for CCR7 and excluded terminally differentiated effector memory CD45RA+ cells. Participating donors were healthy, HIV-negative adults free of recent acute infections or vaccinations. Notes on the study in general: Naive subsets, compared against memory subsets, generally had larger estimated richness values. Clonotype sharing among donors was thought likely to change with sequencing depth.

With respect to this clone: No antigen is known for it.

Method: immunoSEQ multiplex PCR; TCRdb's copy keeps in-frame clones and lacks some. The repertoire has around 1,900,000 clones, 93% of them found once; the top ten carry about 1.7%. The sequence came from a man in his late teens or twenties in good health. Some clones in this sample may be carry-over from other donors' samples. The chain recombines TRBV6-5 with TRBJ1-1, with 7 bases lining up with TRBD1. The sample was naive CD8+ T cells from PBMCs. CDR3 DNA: TGTGCCAGCAGGGCAGGGGGTGTGAACACTGAAGCTTTCTTT. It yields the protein CASRAGGVNTEAFF.